This T cell receptor beta chain was sequenced during a study of blood T cell repertoires in COVID-19. CDR1 and CDR2 (germline): LNHDA, SQIVND (reference sequence). The CDR3 length is 12 residues. Between the trimmed V and J ends, which lost 5 bases and 4 bases, there was a span of 6 bases. Authors' data handling: Nucleated cell number was recorded as an estimate derived from reference gene primer amplification. Here immunoSEQ multiplex PCR was the method, and the copy in TCRdb shows in-frame clones only, minus some. That table furnishes V, J and clone size, whereas the DNA furnished D and trimming. The sample carries around 89,000 clones, approximately 79% recorded once.

The rearrangement joins TRBV19 to TRBJ1-5, with D hard to call. Sequenced material: peripheral blood. The origin of this receptor is an elderly woman with acute or convalescent COVID-19. CDR3 region: CASSLLNQPQHF. In DNA form, the CDR3 reads TGTGCCAGTAGTCTCTTAAATCAGCCCCAGCATTTT.